Sequencing of this T cell receptor (beta chain) was carried out in a study of T cells in Graves' hyperthyroidism and ophthalmopathy. Across the study: Blood from the periphery was taken at initial diagnosis, before any treatment. Findings and limits, study-wide: Most thyroid clonotypes that were expanded above 0.001 also turned up in blood.

The trim removed 4 bases at V and 0 bases at J, leaving 6 bases unmatched. The CDR3 is 16 residues long. Germline CDR1 is MNHEY and CDR2 is SVGAGI. An absence of ophthalmopathy progression within 18 months meant stable Graves' hyperthyroidism. On this clonotype itself: What it recognizes is unknown.

RNA transcripts were the template for amplifying TCR beta CDR3 regions. The TCR CDR3 was amplified in a first-round RT-PCR using the HTBI primer set. TCRdb passed the multiplex PCR reads through MiXCR, listing each CDR3 protein once. The sample yields hundreds of thousands of distinct CDR3 sequences, over 35% seen once. Specimen: blood. V and J are TRBV6-5 and TRBJ2-7; 10 nucleotides line up with TRBD2. This TCR was sampled from a young man with Graves' hyperthyroidism. CDR3 amino acids: CASSSPQREGSYEQYF. CDR3 sequence (DNA): TGTGCCAGCAGTTCGCCCCAGCGGGAGGGCTCCTACGAGCAGTACTTC.